A selection of T cell receptor beta chains follows, all from one sample in a study of identical twins. Via MiXCR, TCRdb re-called the 5' RACE reads, giving one row per CDR3 protein. The data show hundreds of thousands of distinct CDR3 sequences, 6.5% to 8.5% seen once. This same sample was also taken into another study, of yellow fever vaccine responses in identical twins.

The sequenced material came from memory (CD45RO+) T cells sorted from blood. The origin of the receptors is a woman between 18 and 29 years old in good health. Both conserved end residues are part of each CDR3. The D gene is left open where the match is weak. Rows may omit the clone size; those that give it use once, few, many or a size class.

j_call d_call v_call clone_size cdr3_nt cdr3_aa
TRBJ2-7 . TRBV14 few TGTGCCAGCAGCCTATCGAGGGGGTACGAGCAGTACTTC CASSLSRGYEQYF
TRBJ2-5 . TRBV24-1 . TGTGCCACCAGTGGGAGTGGGGACCAAGAGACCCAGTACTTC CATSGSGDQETQYF
TRBJ2-5 TRBD2 TRBV3-1 many TGTGCCAGCAGCCAAGGGCGGGAGTCGCGGAAAGAGACCCAGTACTTC CASSQGRESRKETQYF
TRBJ2-5 . TRBV7-2 . TGTGCCAGCAGCCCCCGTAGTAGCTTCCAAGAGACCCAGTACTTC CASSPRSSFQETQYF
TRBJ2-1 . TRBV9 many TGTGCCAGCAGCGTAGGACGGGGCGTAAGCAATGAGCAGTTCTTC CASSVGRGVSNEQFF
TRBJ2-3 TRBD2 TRBV7-2 few TGTGCCAGCAGCTTAGCGGGAGGGCTCTATTTTACAGATACGCAGTATTTT CASSLAGGLYFTDTQYF
TRBJ2-5 . TRBV20-1 . TGCAGTGCACCACGAGGAGGGTTAGAGAACCAGTACTTC CSAPRGGLENQYF
TRBJ2-7 TRBD1 TRBV9 . TGTGCCAGCAGCGTACACAGGGGAAGCTGTTGCGAGCAGTACTTC CASSVHRGSCCEQYF
TRBJ2-7 . TRBV7-9 . TGTGCCAGCAGCTCCCCTCAGGGTAACGAGCAGTACTTC CASSSPQGNEQYF
TRBJ2-2 . TRBV20-1 . TGCAGTGCTAGTGTACAGGGATTCGACACCGGGGAGCTGTTTTTT CSASVQGFDTGELFF
TRBJ1-2 TRBD1 TRBV6-1 . TGTGCCAGCCTGGAACAGGGGCCACGTGATGGCTACACCTTC CASLEQGPRDGYTF
TRBJ1-1 . TRBV12-3/TRBV12-4 few TGTGCCAGCAGTTTACAAGGGTCAAACACTGAAGCTTTCTTT CASSLQGSNTEAFF
TRBJ2-5 . TRBV6-5 . TGTGCCAGCAGTTACGCGGGGTGGGAGACCCAGTACTTC CASSYAGWETQYF
TRBJ1-6 TRBD1 TRBV27 . TGTGCCAGCAGAGGGGGACAGACCTCCTTGCCACCCCTCCACTTT CASRGGQTSLPPLHF
TRBJ2-1 TRBD1 TRBV18 many TGTGCCAGCTCATACGACAGGGTAAAAAATGAGCAGTTCTTC CASSYDRVKNEQFF
TRBJ2-7 TRBD1 TRBV6-2/TRBV6-3 . TGTGCCAGCAGTCCGAGACAGGGGCTCGGCGAGCAGTACTTC CASSPRQGLGEQYF
TRBJ2-1 . TRBV11-3 many TGTGCCAGCAGCTTAGGCCCCACCAGCAATGAGCAGTTCTTC CASSLGPTSNEQFF
TRBJ2-6 . TRBV19 few TGTGCCAGTAGTTGGGGGGTTTCGGGGGCCAACGTCCTGACTTTC CASSWGVSGANVLTF
TRBJ2-7 . TRBV6-2/TRBV6-3 few TGTGCCAGCAGTCTAACTAGAGCCTACGAGCAGTACTTC CASSLTRAYEQYF
TRBJ2-7 . TRBV7-9 . TGTGCCAGCAGCCCCAGGGGAGCTTCGGGGGAGCAGTACTTC CASSPRGASGEQYF
TRBJ1-1 . TRBV7-2 . TGTGCCAGCAGCTTAGATGACGCCGGGGCTTTCTTT CASSLDDAGAFF
TRBJ1-1 TRBD1 TRBV5-4 . TGTGCCAGCAGCTCAAAACAGGGGTCCGGCACTGAAGCTTTCTTT CASSSKQGSGTEAFF
TRBJ2-2 . TRBV5-1 many TGCGCCAGCAGCTTGGTTTTTGATGCGAACACCGGGGAGCTGTTTTTT CASSLVFDANTGELFF
TRBJ1-6 . TRBV4-2 many TGTGCCAGCAGCCAAGATCTCGACCTGACCCCAAATTCACCCCTCCACTTT CASSQDLDLTPNSPLHF
TRBJ2-3 . TRBV2 . TGTGCCAGCGGGGGAAACCGGGACAGCGGGGGAGATACGCAGTATTTT CASGGNRDSGGDTQYF
TRBJ2-5 . TRBV20-1 . TGCAGTGCCACAGCGGGCAGGCCGTACCAAGAGATCCAGTACTTC CSATAGRPYQEIQYF
TRBJ2-5 TRBD2 TRBV15 . TGTGCCACCAGCAGAGGAGCGGGGAAGGAGACCCAGTACTTC CATSRGAGKETQYF
TRBJ2-2 TRBD1 TRBV10-1 many TGCGCCAGCAGTCCCGGACAGGGGGCCAGGACCGGGGAGCTGTTTTTT CASSPGQGARTGELFF
TRBJ2-3 . TRBV15 many TGTGCCACCAGCAGAGAGGGAGATCGCACAGATACGCAGTATTTT CATSREGDRTDTQYF
TRBJ2-3 TRBD1 TRBV27 few TGTGCCAGCAGTTTTTTGGGACAGCCAAGTAGCACAGATACGCAGTATTTT CASSFLGQPSSTDTQYF
TRBJ2-1 TRBD2 TRBV7-7 . TGTGCTAGCAGCCCTCGACTAGCGGGAGCCAACAATGAGCAGTTCTTC CASSPRLAGANNEQFF
TRBJ2-4 TRBD2 TRBV20-1 . TGCAGTGCTAGAGATACTAGCGGGAGTCGGGCCAAAAACATTCAGTACTTC CSARDTSGSRAKNIQYF
TRBJ2-1 TRBD2 TRBV24-1 . TGTGCCACCAGTGATAGAAGCGGGAGGGAGATAAATGAGCAGTTCTTC CATSDRSGREINEQFF
TRBJ2-7 . TRBV7-2 medium-sized TGTGCCAGCAGCTTGGGACCAGCGTTCGAGCAGTACTTC CASSLGPAFEQYF
TRBJ2-5 . TRBV6-4 . TGTGCCAGCAGTGAAGGGATTCGAGGGGGACAAGAGACCCAGTACTTC CASSEGIRGGQETQYF
TRBJ1-6 TRBD1 TRBV20-1 many TGCAGTGCTAGAGTTCCCGGGACAGGCGAGAGTTCACCCCTCCACTTT CSARVPGTGESSPLHF
TRBJ2-2 . TRBV20-1 medium-sized TGCAGTGCTAGAGGGGGGGACGGCGGGGACACCGGGGAGCTGTTTTTT CSARGGDGGDTGELFF
TRBJ2-1 TRBD2 TRBV6-5 many TGTGCCAGCAGATCTCCGGGGGGGCTGCAGTTCTTC CASRSPGGLQFF
TRBJ2-7 TRBD2 TRBV20-1 . TGCAGTGCTAGAGTAGCGGGGACTCACGAGCAGTACTTC CSARVAGTHEQYF
TRBJ2-7 . TRBV27 many TGTGCCAGCAGCTTATTGCCGGGGTGGGACGAGCAGTACTTC CASSLLPGWDEQYF
TRBJ2-3 TRBD2 TRBV12-5 once TGTGCTAGTGGTTTTTCGGGAGGGTTCACAGATACGCAGTATTTT CASGFSGGFTDTQYF